Sequencing of this T cell receptor (beta chain) was carried out in a study of blood T cells in healthy people across ages. Overall study findings and caveats: Long-lived donors carried more naive CD4+ cells and greater diversity than aged donors. Because donor CMV status was unknown, expanded clonotype changes were possibly confounded.

Sample-barcoded 5' priming and a J-beta primer mix drove a second PCR of 7 to 11 cycles. A tag from a template-switch adaptor with 12 random nucleotides marked each cDNA molecule. Each CDR3 protein gets one entry after TCRdb re-called the 5' RACE reads with MiXCR. Of around 1,100,000 distinct CDR3 sequences listed, about two fifths are singletons. As to this clonotype: Antigen specificity is unknown.

Every sample had a minimum of 6 million PBMCs isolated. The germline V gene encodes CDR1 LNHNV and CDR2 YYDKDF (reference sequence). The ends were cut back, 0 bases at V and 5 bases at J, with 13 bases in the middle. The CDR3 runs 15 residues. This chain joins TRBV15 and TRBJ1-2; D unresolved. The receptor was derived from a man between 18 and 29 years old in good health. Sequencing was done on a sample of blood. The CDR3 DNA reads TGTGCCACCAGCAGAGATCTAGTGACAACGTATGGCTACACCTTC. Translated: CATSRDLVTTYGYTF.